What follows are 27 T cell receptor beta chains derived from one specimen sequenced in a study of blood T cell repertoires in COVID-19. The data were produced by immunoSEQ multiplex PCR, yet TCRdb's version contains in-frame clones alone and is incomplete. In the table there are over 150,000 clones, more than 80% of which are singletons. Sequenced sample: peripheral blood. These receptors all stem from a man between 45 and 60 years old with acute or convalescent COVID-19.

CDR3 in amino acids: CASSLLLTDTQYF. CDR3 sequence (DNA): TGTGCCAGCAGCTTACTACTCACAGATACGCAGTATTTT. The chain is built from TRBV7-6 and TRBJ2-3; D gene unclear. V was pared by 2 bases and J by 2 bases, with 5 bases between. The CDR3 runs to 13 residues. Germline lookup yields CDR1 SGHVS and CDR2 FNYEAQ.

This chain links TRBV11-3 with TRBJ1-3, with D tentatively TRBD1 (6 bases). V gave up 5 bases and J gave up 3 bases, with 17 bases separating them. This CDR3 has 16 amino acids. The germline gives CDR1 SGHNT, CDR2 YENEEA. This CDR3 is CASSLDRNLIGNTIYF. DNA for the CDR3: TGTGCCAGCAGCCTGGACAGAAACCTTATTGGAAACACCATATATTTT.

The chain has TRBV3-1 (or the pseudogene TRBV3-2) and TRBJ2-1, with D tentatively TRBD1 (5 bases). CDR3 length: 13 residues. Germline CDR1 is LGHDT and CDR2 is YNNKEL (reference sequence). The ends were cut back, 1 base at V and 10 bases at J, with 11 bases in the middle. CDR3: CASSQVVREEQFF. CDR3 in DNA: TGTGCCAGCAGCCAAGTTGTCAGGGAAGAGCAGTTCTTC.

The V gene is TRBV7-9, the J gene TRBJ1-1, with D possibly TRBD1 on 6 matching bases. CDR3 length: 12 amino acids. V lost 3 bases and J lost 6, with 8 bases in between. In germline, CDR1 is SEHNR, CDR2 FQNEAQ (reference sequence). The CDR3 spells CASSFKGAEAFF. The CDR3 bases are TGTGCCAGCAGCTTCAAGGGGGCTGAAGCTTTCTTT.

The CDR3 DNA is TGTGCCAGCAGTTTGATAGCTAATGAAAAACTGTTTTTT. Its protein product is CASSLIANEKLFF. This sequence joins TRBV27 and TRBJ1-4; D not resolved. Germline V lookup: CDR1 MNHEY, CDR2 SMNVEV (reference sequence). Trimming left V 3 bases short and J 3 bases short, with 5 bases between. CDR3 length equals 13 residues. Based on the CDR3 plus reference TRBV27 and TRBJ1-4, the full variable domain is EAQVTQNPRYLITVTGKKLTVTCSQNMNHEYMSWYRQDPGLGLRQIYYSMNVEVTDKGDVPEGYKVSRKEKRNFPLILESPSPNQTSLYFCASSLIANEKLFFGSGTQLSVL.

V and J are TRBV7-6 and TRBJ1-4, with TRBD1 matching over 11 bases. The V and J ends lost 5 bases and 8 bases, in that order; junction bases with no gene match: 13. Germline CDR1 SGHVS, CDR2 FNYEAQ. This CDR3 is built from 17 residues. The CDR3 nucleotides are TGTGCCAGCAGCCACGTCTTATGGACAGGGGGCGGCGAAAAACTGTTTTTT. Amino acid sequence: CASSHVLWTGGGEKLFF.

The gene calls are TRBV6-6 and TRBJ1-4, with D possibly matching TRBD1 (5 bases). The V gene lost 5 bases and the J gene lost 5 bases, with 12 bases spanning the gap. The CDR3 is made up of 14 amino acids. Germline V gene lookup returns CDR1 MNHNY and CDR2 SVGAGI (reference sequence). The CDR3 nucleotides are TGTGCCAGCAGTCCGGGGGTAGGGAATGAAAAACTGTTTTTT. This gives the protein CASSPGVGNEKLFF.

V and J are TRBV4-1 and TRBJ2-5, with 12 positions matching TRBD1. CDR3 length: 16 residues. Germline CDR1 reads MGHRA; CDR2 reads YSYEKL. The V segment lost 4 bases and the J segment 4 bases; nucleotides outside the gene matches: 7. CDR3 bases: TGCGCCAGCAGCCGCGGGACAGGGGGCTATTTAGAGACCCAGTACTTC. Its protein is CASSRGTGGYLETQYF.

The V and J genes are TRBV30 and TRBJ2-7, with 11 bases aligning to TRBD1. J lost 7 bases, V lost 3 bases, and 8 bases had no gene match. Germline V gene lookup returns CDR1 GTSNPN and CDR2 SVGIG (reference sequence). The CDR3 loop spans 14 amino acids. The CDR3 loop reads CAWSLGQGALEQYF. The CDR3 DNA reads TGTGCCTGGAGCCTTGGACAGGGGGCGCTTGAGCAGTACTTC. The complete variable domain, with remaining parts taken from reference TRBV30 and TRBJ2-7, reads SQTIHQWPATLVQPVGSPLSLECTVEGTSNPNLYWYRQAAGRGLQLLFYSVGIGQISSEVPQNLSASRPQDRQFILSSKKLLLSDSGFYLCAWSLGQGALEQYFGPGTRLTVT.

The chain employs TRBV7-3 and TRBJ2-1, with 10 bases that match TRBD1. The CDR3 loop spans 14 amino acids. Germline V lookup: CDR1 SGHTA, CDR2 FQGTGA. The V and J ends lost 5 bases and 8 bases, in that order; junction bases with no gene match: 6. The CDR3 region is CASSPGTGVDEQFF. The CDR3 DNA reads as TGTGCCAGCAGCCCTGGGACAGGGGTCGATGAGCAGTTCTTC. The variable domain in full, completed from reference TRBV7-3 and TRBJ2-1, reads GAGVSQTPSNKVTEKGKYVELRCDPISGHTALYWYRQSLGQGPEFLIYFQGTGAADDSGLPNDRFFAVRPEGSVSTLKIQRTERGDSAVYLCASSPGTGVDEQFFGPGTRLTVL.

V and J are TRBV18 and TRBJ2-1; tentative D call: TRBD2 (6 bases). The CDR3 runs 15 residues. Trimming cost V 3 bases and J 9 bases, with 18 bases left between them. The V gene's germline CDR1 is KGHSH and CDR2 LQKENI. As DNA, the CDR3 is TGTGCCAGCTCACCGGGCCGGGAGAGAGTGTTTGAGCAGTTCTTC. Translated: CASSPGRERVFEQFF.

DNA for the CDR3: TGTGCCAGCAGCCGGACAAATAACTATGGCTACACCTTC. It specifies CASSRTNNYGYTF. The chain uses TRBV5-4 and TRBJ1-2; maybe TRBD1 (5 bases). The CDR3 is made up of 13 amino acids. The germline CDR1 and CDR2 sequences are SGHNT and YYREEE (reference sequence). Trimming pared 4 bases from V and 1 base from J, leaving 8 bases between.

V and J are TRBV2 and TRBJ1-4; D perhaps matches TRBD1 (5 bases). Germline CDR1 and CDR2: SNHLY and FYNNEI. The CDR3 spans 12 residues. With 7 bases removed from V and 10 bases from J, the gap between germline ends came to 13 bases. The CDR3 bases are TGTGCCAGCAAGAATGACAGAGGAAAACTGTTTTTT. Its translation: CASKNDRGKLFF.

The J gene is TRBJ2-3, the V gene TRBV11-3; TRBD2 matches 13 bases. Per germline, CDR1 SGHNT and CDR2 YENEEA. CDR3 size: 16 residues. V dropped 5 bases and J dropped 5; count of bases not matched to a gene: 7. In DNA form, the CDR3 reads TGTGCCAGCAGCCGACTAGCGGGAGGTTCAGGAGATACGCAGTATTTT. Translated, it gives CASSRLAGGSGDTQYF.

CDR3 nucleotide sequence: TGTGCCAGCAGCCGCGGGACAGAGCTAGCCAAAAACATTCAGTACTTC. It specifies CASSRGTELAKNIQYF. V is TRBV7-9 and J is TRBJ2-4, with a weak D call TRBD1 (7 bases). Germline V CDR1 and CDR2: SEHNR, FQNEAQ (reference sequence). Trimming stripped 5 bases from V and 0 bases from J, with 14 bases between. The CDR3 loop spans 16 amino acids.

CDR3 amino acids: CAWSHYRGRFELYV. The CDR3 coding sequence is TGTGCCTGGAGTCACTACAGGGGGCGCTTCGAATTGTACGTC. The chain recombines TRBV30 with TRBJ2-7, with TRBD1 matching 9 bases. CDR3 length: 14 amino acids. CDR1 is GTSNPN, CDR2 SVGIG, per germline (reference sequence). J lost 12 bases, V lost 2 bases, and 14 bases had no gene match.

The chain couples TRBV7-2 to TRBJ2-3; maybe TRBD2 (5 bases). Germline V gene lookup returns CDR1 SGHTA and CDR2 FQGNSA. The CDR3 totals 15 residues. V gave up 4 bases and J gave up 3 bases, with 14 bases separating them. The CDR3 sequence is CASSWRTQATDTQYF. The CDR3 DNA reads TGTGCCAGCAGCTGGAGGACCCAGGCGACAGATACGCAGTATTTT.

This chain links TRBV5-4 with TRBJ2-5, with 8 bases matching TRBD1. The CDR3 contains 15 residues. V lost 3 bases and J lost 5; bases outside the gene matches: 9. CDR1 is SGHNT, CDR2 YYREEE, per germline (reference sequence). The CDR3: CASSYPDRALETQYF. CDR3 in DNA: TGTGCCAGCAGCTACCCGGACAGGGCTCTGGAGACCCAGTACTTC.

A word on this clone: A read error may account for a junction end that differs from germline. The chain uses TRBV2 and TRBJ1-5; TRBD1 might be the D (5 bases). The CDR3 covers 13 residues. In germline, CDR1 is SNHLY, CDR2 FYNNEI. Written as DNA, the CDR3 is TGTGCCAGCAGAGAAGGGGCCTATCAGCCCCAGCATTTT. Its translation: CASREGAYQPQHF. Drawing the rest from reference TRBV2 and TRBJ1-5, the complete variable domain is EPEVTQTPSHQVTQMGQEVILRCVPISNHLYFYWYRQILGQKVEFLVSFYNNEISEKSEIFDDQFSVERPDGSNFTLKIRSTKLEDSAMYFCASREGAYQPQHFGDGTRLSIL.

The rearrangement links TRBV7-6 to TRBJ2-7; 8 bases agree with TRBD1. CDR3 length: 14 amino acids. Germline V gene data show CDR1 as SGHVS and CDR2 as FNYEAQ. With 5 bases clipped from V and 6 bases from J, the junction kept 9 bases outside the gene matches. Here the CDR3 reads CASSPGTGTGEQYV. In DNA form, the CDR3 reads TGTGCCAGCAGCCCCGGGACAGGCACGGGCGAGCAGTACGTC.

The rearrangement joins TRBV10-3 to TRBJ2-2; the match to TRBD2 covers 13 bases. The CDR3 loop spans 15 amino acids. Looked up from germline, CDR1 is ENHRY and CDR2 is SYGVKD. V was clipped by 10 bases and J by 3 bases; unmatched bases: 5. The CDR3 coding sequence is TGTGCCACAGTCGGGACTAGCGGGGACACCGGGGAGCTGTTTTTT. Amino acid sequence: CATVGTSGDTGELFF.

This chain joins TRBV5-1 and TRBJ1-6; 8 bases align to TRBD1. This CDR3 has 13 residues. V dropped 4 bases and J dropped 10; count of bases not matched to a gene: 4. Germline CDR1 and CDR2: SGHRS and YFSETQ. The CDR3 sequence: CASSQGQDSPLHF. As DNA, the CDR3 is TGCGCCAGCAGCCAGGGACAGGACTCACCCCTCCACTTT.

V usage is TRBV5-1 and J usage is TRBJ2-2; the D gene is possibly TRBD2 (5 bases). The CDR3 is made up of 16 amino acids. V was pared by 6 bases and J by 1 base, with 16 bases between. The germline V gene encodes CDR1 SGHRS and CDR2 YFSETQ. The CDR3 sequence is CASIGSAELNTGELFF. In nucleotides, the CDR3 is TGCGCCAGCATTGGTAGCGCCGAGTTGAACACCGGGGAGCTGTTTTTT.

The V and J genes are TRBV7-9 and TRBJ1-5; maybe TRBD1 (5 bases). V dropped 4 bases and J dropped 5 bases, with 12 bases sitting between them. Germline values: CDR1 SEHNR, CDR2 FQNEAQ (reference sequence). The CDR3 contains 14 residues. The CDR3 loop reads CASSSKGSYQPQHF. CDR3 bases: TGTGCCAGCAGCTCCAAGGGGTCGTATCAGCCCCAGCATTTT.

In this sample, this clone turned up once. The chain couples TRBV7-3 to TRBJ2-2, with TRBD2 matching 7 bases. V trimming: 4 bases; J trimming: 0 bases; junction bases outside the gene matches: 5. There are 16 residues in the CDR3. Germline loops: CDR1 SGHTA, CDR2 FQGTGA. The CDR3 nucleotides read TGTGCCAGCAGCTCCGAAGCGGGGTCGAACACCGGGGAGCTGTTTTTT. It is translated as CASSSEAGSNTGELFF. The full variable domain, rest sourced from reference TRBV7-3 and TRBJ2-2, is GAGVSQTPSNKVTEKGKYVELRCDPISGHTALYWYRQSLGQGPEFLIYFQGTGAADDSGLPNDRFFAVRPEGSVSTLKIQRTERGDSAVYLCASSSEAGSNTGELFFGEGSRLTVL.

V usage is TRBV4-1 and J usage is TRBJ2-6; D gene uncertain. CDR3 size: 17 residues. V lost 1 base, J lost 4 bases, and 14 bases lay in between. The germline gives CDR1 MGHRA, CDR2 YSYEKL. CDR3 DNA sequence: TGCGCCAGCAGCCAAGTAGGCGGAATGCGAGGGGCCAACGTCCTGACTTTC. As protein: CASSQVGGMRGANVLTF.

The V and J genes are TRBV4-3 and TRBJ1-5; 7 nucleotides agree with TRBD1. Germline V gene sequence: CDR1 LGHNA, CDR2 YSLEER. The CDR3 has 15 residues. The trim removed 2 bases at V and 5 bases at J, leaving 6 bases unmatched. The CDR3 spells CASSQRTDRDQPQHF. The CDR3 region has the DNA TGCGCCAGCAGCCAAAGAACTGACAGGGATCAGCCCCAGCATTTT.